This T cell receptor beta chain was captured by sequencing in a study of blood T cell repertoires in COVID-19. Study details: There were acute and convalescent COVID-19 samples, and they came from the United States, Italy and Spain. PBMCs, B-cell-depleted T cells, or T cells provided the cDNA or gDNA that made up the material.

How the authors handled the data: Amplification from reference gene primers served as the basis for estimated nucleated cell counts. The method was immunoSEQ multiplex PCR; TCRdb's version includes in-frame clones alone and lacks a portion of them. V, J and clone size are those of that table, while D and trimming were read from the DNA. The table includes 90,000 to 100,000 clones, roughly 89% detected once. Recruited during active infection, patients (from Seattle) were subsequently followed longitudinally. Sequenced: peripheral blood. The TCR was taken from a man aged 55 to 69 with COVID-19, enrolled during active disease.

CDR3: CASSYREGGTEAFF. The CDR3 region has the DNA TGTGCCAGCAGTTACAGGGAAGGAGGCACTGAAGCTTTCTTT. J is TRBJ1-1 and V is TRBV7-9; possible D gene TRBD1, 6 bases. The CDR3 has 14 amino acids. Per germline, CDR1 SEHNR and CDR2 FQNEAQ (reference sequence). Trimming took off 6 bases at V and 4 bases at J, with 15 bases between the two ends.